This entry describes one TCR beta chain. Its cognate antigen is unknown. There are 14 residues in the CDR3. From germline, CDR1 is MNHNY and CDR2 SVGAGI (reference sequence). The V end lost 3 bases, the J end lost 5 bases, and 12 bases lay between the germline ends. This sample is part of a study of cytomegalovirus exposure and HLA in healthy donors. In the PCR, 60 Vbeta and 13 Jbeta primers were used. Clones were read by immunoSEQ multiplex PCR, and TCRdb kept only the in-frame ones, dropping some. The top ten clones hold 1.5% to 2% of a sample with about 190,000 clones, about 86% of them seen once. Study conclusions and caveats: Fewer N-insertions (relative to the roughly 700-donor mean) were reportedly seen in an Asian-associated ancestry cluster in a later analysis. CMV serostatus was the sole immune exposure data available.

The chain couples TRBV6-6 to TRBJ2-3, with D possibly matching TRBD2 (6 bases). The sequence came from a man in his forties or fifties in good health and CMV-seropositive. The sequencing input was PBMCs. CDR3: CASSYSSAGDTQYF. CDR3 DNA: TGTGCCAGCAGTTATTCTAGCGCTGGAGATACGCAGTATTTT.